One T cell receptor beta chain is described in this entry. Its antigen remains undetermined. Base qualities are not provided; no much larger clone lies one nucleotide away. Using the deep immunoSEQ assay, TCR CDR3 regions were amplified from genomic DNA by multiplex PCR. Genomic DNA extracted from each cell subset was distributed evenly over all wells of several immunoSEQ 96-well plates, and each plate served as one replicate. For sorted subsets, roughly 200 ng of genomic DNA, equivalent to 30,000 or so T cell genomes, went into each replicate PCR. The purified libraries were quantified using a Qubit 3.0 fluorometer, sized with a Bioanalyzer 2100, and then quantified again using the KAPA Library Quantification kit. Every immunoSEQ 96-well plate was sequenced on a separate single-read 150-cycle Illumina NextSeq 550 flow cell. In the paper's pipeline: Because only junctional sequences without quality scores were contained in the immunoSEQ output, filtering matching that applied to full-length reads could not be performed. Sequences were annotated with PyIR, a Python wrapper for IgBLAST v1.9, using IMGT germline references to assign V/J genes and CDR3. Reads were removed for weak V/J assignments (E-value above 1e-6), missing CDR3, stop codons, out-of-frame junctions, or ambiguous translated residues. V3J clonotypes were defined as sequences sharing an identical inferred V gene, J gene, and CDR3 amino acid sequence. Percentage overlap between repertoires was calculated by dividing the number of shared unique clonotypes by the size of the smaller repertoire. Repertoire richness was assessed with RTK rarefaction, the Chao1 estimator, and Recon v2.1 estimates of unobserved clonotypes. For all TCRbeta clonotypes obtained by the gDNA method from a few donors, generation probabilities were computed with OLGA. TCRdb took this table from immuneACCESS and kept in-frame rearrangements with V and J called. Such tables lack part of the clones; where checked against another copy, unresolved V genes explain under half of the gap, and the rest is unexplained. Clone size and the V and J calls come from that table; the DNA yielded D and trimming. The sample table contains hundreds of thousands of clones; only one count was recorded for approximately 79% of them. The leading ten clones occupy under 2% of the sample.

According to the germline V gene, CDR1 reads KGHSH and CDR2 reads LQKENI. V is shortened by 3 bases, J by 4 bases, and the region joining them spans 18 bases. Taken from cysteine to phenylalanine, the CDR3 has 16 residues. CDR3 DNA is the only sequence kept; it has 48 bases, read in frame from the first base. This entry is derived from a study of shared clonotypes between healthy human individuals (dated by TCRdb to 2018 to 2021). Background on the whole study: The cohort comprised two women and a few men aged 18 to 49 years. Per donor, three plates each were used for CD4 naive and CD4 memory, two for CD8 naive, and one for CD8 memory. To estimate repertoire size and how much clonotypes are shared between individuals, the study performed deep sequencing of blood TCR repertoires from a few healthy adults. To increase sequencing depth and limit assay-specific biases, different laboratories used diverse techniques to prepare libraries and sequence TCR repertoires. Each donor's leukapheresis produced roughly between roughly 0.94 and 9.5 billion PBMCs.

Healthy HIV-negative adults with no recently reported acute infections or vaccinations were included as donors. Every donor was a Caucasian adult residing in Nashville, Tennessee, USA. Magnetic negative selection was used to enrich CD4+ T cells, after which naive cells were positively selected on CD45RA and the negative fraction became the memory subset. Blood was obtained by leukapheresis, after which PBMCs were separated by Ficoll-Histopaque density gradient centrifugation and cryopreserved in liquid nitrogen vapor phase. Analytical flow cytometry was used to check the purity and quantity of every magnetically sorted T cell population. Each sorted fraction had its genomic DNA isolated and then quantified by UV absorbance on a Nanodrop 2000c. Points the paper makes about the study in general: Clonotypes shared by all four sorted-subset donors showed higher generation probabilities than non-shared clonotypes. Naive subsets generally had larger estimated clonotype richness than memory subsets did. Only blood was sampled, and tissue TCR repertoires likely differ from those in blood. Across several donors, roughly 5% of naive CD4, approximately 3.6% of naive CD8, about 2.3% of memory CD4, and 0.4% of memory CD8 clonotypes were shared. Because the study included a small number of donors, the genetic and exposure-history diversity represented was limited. Incomplete sequencing was indicated by rarefaction of sorted-subset datasets, despite the large sequencing depth. Pairwise subsampling led to the expectation that sequencing depth would affect the degree of clonotype sharing among donors.

The receptor's source is a woman in her twenties or thirties in good health. Sequences were obtained from memory CD4+ T cells sorted from blood. The cell subset or site label, read with the paper, signifies: CD45RA-negative fraction. The V and J genes are TRBV18 and TRBJ2-5, with a tentative D gene TRBD2 over 5 matching bases. The sequenced DNA is TGTGCCAGCTCACCGGCGGGCACTGGAATAAGAGAGACCCAGTACTTC. Protein translation: CASSPAGTGIRETQYF.